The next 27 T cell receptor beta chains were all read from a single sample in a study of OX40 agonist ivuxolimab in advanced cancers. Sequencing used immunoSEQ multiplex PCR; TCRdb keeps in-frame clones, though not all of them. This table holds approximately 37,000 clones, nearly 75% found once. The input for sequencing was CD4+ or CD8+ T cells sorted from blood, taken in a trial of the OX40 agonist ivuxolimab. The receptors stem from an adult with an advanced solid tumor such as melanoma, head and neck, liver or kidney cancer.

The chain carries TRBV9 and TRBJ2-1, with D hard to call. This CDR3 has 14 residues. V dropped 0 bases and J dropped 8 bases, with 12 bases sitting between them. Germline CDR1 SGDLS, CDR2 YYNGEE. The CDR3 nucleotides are TGTGCCAGCAGCGTAGGCGTGCCTCGGGATGAGCAGTTCTTC. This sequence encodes CASSVGVPRDEQFF.

The CDR3 here is CASSLGLDYEQYV. In DNA, the CDR3 is TGCGCCAGCAGCTTGGGATTAGACTACGAGCAGTACGTC. The gene calls are TRBV5-1 and TRBJ2-7, with D unclear. This CDR3 has 13 amino acids. In germline, CDR1 is SGHRS, CDR2 YFSETQ. Deletions cut 0 bases from V and 3 bases from J, with 7 bases between.

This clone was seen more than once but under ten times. The CDR3 sequence is CASSLRGFGTDLYEQYV. CDR3 coding DNA: TGTGCCAGCAGTTTACGGGGATTTGGGACGGACCTCTACGAGCAGTACGTC. The chain carries TRBV27 and TRBJ2-7; D is tentatively TRBD1 or TRBD2 (5 bases each). There are 17 residues in the CDR3. Deletions cut 2 bases from V and 3 bases from J, with 20 bases between. Germline values: CDR1 MNHEY, CDR2 SMNVEV (reference sequence).

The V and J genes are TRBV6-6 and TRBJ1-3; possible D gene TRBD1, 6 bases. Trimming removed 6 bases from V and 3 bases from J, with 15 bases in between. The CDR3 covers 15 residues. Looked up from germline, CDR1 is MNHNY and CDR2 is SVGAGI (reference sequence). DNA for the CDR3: TGTGCCAGCAGACCAGGGGCCGCCTTTGGAAACACCATATATTTT. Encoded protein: CASRPGAAFGNTIYF.

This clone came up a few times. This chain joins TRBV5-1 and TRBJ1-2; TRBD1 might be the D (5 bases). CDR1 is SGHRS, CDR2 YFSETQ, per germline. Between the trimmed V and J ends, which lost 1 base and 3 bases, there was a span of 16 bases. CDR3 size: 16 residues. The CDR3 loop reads CASSLWGYAGDYGYTF. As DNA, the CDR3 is TGCGCCAGCAGCTTGTGGGGTTATGCGGGGGACTATGGCTACACCTTC.

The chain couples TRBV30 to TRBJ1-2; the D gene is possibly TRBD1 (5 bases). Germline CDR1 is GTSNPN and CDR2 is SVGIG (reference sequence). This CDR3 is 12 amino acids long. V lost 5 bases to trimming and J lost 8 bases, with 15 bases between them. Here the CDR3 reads CAWERQKGGYTF. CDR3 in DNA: TGTGCCTGGGAACGACAAAAGGGGGGCTACACCTTC. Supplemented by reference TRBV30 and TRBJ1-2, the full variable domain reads SQTIHQWPATLVQPVGSPLSLECTVEGTSNPNLYWYRQAAGRGLQLLFYSVGIGQISSEVPQNLSASRPQDRQFILSSKKLLLSDSGFYLCAWERQKGGYTFGSGTRLTVV.

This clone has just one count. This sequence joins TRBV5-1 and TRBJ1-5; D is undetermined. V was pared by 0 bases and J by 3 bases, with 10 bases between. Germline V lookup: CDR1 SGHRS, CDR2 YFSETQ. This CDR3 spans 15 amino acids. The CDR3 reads CASSLDPGDNQPQHF. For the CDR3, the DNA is TGCGCCAGCAGCTTGGATCCAGGAGACAATCAGCCCCAGCATTTT. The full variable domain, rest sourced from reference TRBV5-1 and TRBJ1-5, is KAGVTQTPRYLIKTRGQQVTLSCSPISGHRSVSWYQQTPGQGLQFLFEYFSETQRNKGNFPGRFSGRQFSNSRSEMNVSTLELGDSALYLCASSLDPGDNQPQHFGDGTRLSIL.

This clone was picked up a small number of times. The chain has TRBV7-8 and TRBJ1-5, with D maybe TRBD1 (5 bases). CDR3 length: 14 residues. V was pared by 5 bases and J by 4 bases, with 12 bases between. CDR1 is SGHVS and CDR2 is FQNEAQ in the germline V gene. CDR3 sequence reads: CASSEDSRNQPQHF. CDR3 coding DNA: TGTGCCAGCAGCGAAGACAGTCGTAATCAGCCCCAGCATTTT.

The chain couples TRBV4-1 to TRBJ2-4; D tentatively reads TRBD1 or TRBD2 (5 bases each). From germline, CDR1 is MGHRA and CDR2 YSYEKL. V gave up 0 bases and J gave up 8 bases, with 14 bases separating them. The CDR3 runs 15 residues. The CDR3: CASSQEWGSTDIQYF. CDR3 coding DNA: TGCGCCAGCAGCCAAGAGTGGGGGTCCACGGACATTCAGTACTTC.

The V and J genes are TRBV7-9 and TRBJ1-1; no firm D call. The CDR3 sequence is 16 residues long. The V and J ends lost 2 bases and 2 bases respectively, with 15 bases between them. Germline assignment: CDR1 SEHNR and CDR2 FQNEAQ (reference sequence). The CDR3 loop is CASSLTPQPVNTEAFF. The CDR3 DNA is TGTGCCAGCAGCTTAACCCCACAGCCAGTTAACACTGAAGCTTTCTTT.

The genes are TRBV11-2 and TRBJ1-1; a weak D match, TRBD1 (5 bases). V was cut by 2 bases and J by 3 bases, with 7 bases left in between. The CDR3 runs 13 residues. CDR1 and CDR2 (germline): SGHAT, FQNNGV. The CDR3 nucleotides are TGTGCCAGCAGCTTACACAGGTACACTGAAGCTTTCTTT. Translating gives CASSLHRYTEAFF.

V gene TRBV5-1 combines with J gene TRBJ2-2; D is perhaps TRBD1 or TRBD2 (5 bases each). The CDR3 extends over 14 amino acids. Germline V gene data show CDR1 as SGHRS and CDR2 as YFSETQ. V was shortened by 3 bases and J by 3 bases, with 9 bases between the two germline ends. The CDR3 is CASSWGRDTGELFF. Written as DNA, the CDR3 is TGCGCCAGCAGCTGGGGACGGGACACCGGGGAGCTGTTTTTT.

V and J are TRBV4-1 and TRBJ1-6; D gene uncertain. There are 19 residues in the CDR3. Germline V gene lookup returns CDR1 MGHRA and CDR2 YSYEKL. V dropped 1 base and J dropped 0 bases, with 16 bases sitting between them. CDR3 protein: CASSQVGFGVGSYNSPLHF. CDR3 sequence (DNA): TGCGCCAGCAGCCAAGTTGGGTTTGGTGTGGGCTCCTATAATTCACCCCTCCACTTT.

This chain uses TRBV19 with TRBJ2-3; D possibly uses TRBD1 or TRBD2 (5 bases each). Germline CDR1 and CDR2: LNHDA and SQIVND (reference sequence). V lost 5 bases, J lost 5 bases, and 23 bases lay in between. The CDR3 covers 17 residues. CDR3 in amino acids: CASSLTPSGGAGDTQYF. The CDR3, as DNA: TGTGCCAGTAGTTTGACCCCAAGCGGTGGGGCTGGAGATACGCAGTATTTT.

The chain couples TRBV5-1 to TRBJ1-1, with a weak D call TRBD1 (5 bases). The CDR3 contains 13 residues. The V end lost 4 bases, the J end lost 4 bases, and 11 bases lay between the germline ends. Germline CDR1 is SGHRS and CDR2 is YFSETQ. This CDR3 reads CASSPTVATEAFF. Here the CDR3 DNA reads TGCGCCAGCAGCCCGACAGTAGCCACTGAAGCTTTCTTT.

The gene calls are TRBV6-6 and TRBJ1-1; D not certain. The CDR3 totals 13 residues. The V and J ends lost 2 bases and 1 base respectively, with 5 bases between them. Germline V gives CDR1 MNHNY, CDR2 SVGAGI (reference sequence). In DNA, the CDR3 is TGTGCCAGCAGTTACAGGCAGAACACTGAAGCTTTCTTT. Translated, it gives CASSYRQNTEAFF.

The CDR3 DNA reads TGCGCCAGCAGCCGCACATCGGACAATGAGCAGTTCTTC. Amino acid sequence: CASSRTSDNEQFF. The rearrangement links TRBV4-1 to TRBJ2-1; D gene unclear. Deletions cut 4 bases from V and 5 bases from J, with 9 bases between. Germline values: CDR1 MGHRA, CDR2 YSYEKL. This CDR3 is 13 amino acids long.

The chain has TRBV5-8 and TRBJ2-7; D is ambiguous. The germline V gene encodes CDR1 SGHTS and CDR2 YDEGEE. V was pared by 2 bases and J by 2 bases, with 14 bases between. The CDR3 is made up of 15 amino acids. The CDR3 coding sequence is TGTGCCAGCAGCTTCGCGCCAGGTAGGCCCTACGAGCAGTACTTC. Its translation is CASSFAPGRPYEQYF.

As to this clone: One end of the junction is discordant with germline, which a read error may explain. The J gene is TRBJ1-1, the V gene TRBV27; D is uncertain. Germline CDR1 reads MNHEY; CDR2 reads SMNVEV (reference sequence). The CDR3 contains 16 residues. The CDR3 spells CASSLFQNPVGTEAFF. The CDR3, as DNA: TGTGCCAGCAGCTTATTCCAGAACCCGGTGGGCACTGAAGCTTTCTTT.

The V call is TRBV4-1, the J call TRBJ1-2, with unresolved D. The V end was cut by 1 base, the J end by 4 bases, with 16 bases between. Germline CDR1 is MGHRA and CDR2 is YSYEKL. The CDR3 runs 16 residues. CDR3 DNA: TGCGCCAGCAGCCAAGCCGGACGGACCTTTGTCTATGGCTACACCTTC. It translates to CASSQAGRTFVYGYTF.

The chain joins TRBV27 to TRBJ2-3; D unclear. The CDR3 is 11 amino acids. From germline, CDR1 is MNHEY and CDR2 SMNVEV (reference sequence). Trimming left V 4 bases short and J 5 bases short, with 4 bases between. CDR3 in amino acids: CASSSRDTQYF. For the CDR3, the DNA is TGTGCCAGCAGTTCAAGAGATACGCAGTATTTT.

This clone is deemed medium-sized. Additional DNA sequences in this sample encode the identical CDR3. The CDR3 sequence: CASSLSEYTEAFF. The CDR3 DNA reads TGCGCCAGCAGCTTGAGCGAGTACACTGAAGCTTTCTTT. The genes are TRBV5-1 and TRBJ1-1; D uncertain. The V and J ends lost 1 base and 3 bases respectively, with 7 bases between them. The CDR3 contains 13 residues. CDR1 SGHRS and CDR2 YFSETQ come from the germline V gene.

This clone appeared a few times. For the CDR3, the DNA is TGTGCCATCAGTCACAGGGATAGCAATCAGCCCCAGCATTTT. It specifies CAISHRDSNQPQHF. This sequence joins TRBV10-3 and TRBJ1-5; D possibly corresponds to TRBD1 (6 bases). The V end lost 5 bases, the J end lost 0 bases, and 8 bases lay between the germline ends. Germline CDR1 ENHRY, CDR2 SYGVKD. CDR3 size: 14 residues.

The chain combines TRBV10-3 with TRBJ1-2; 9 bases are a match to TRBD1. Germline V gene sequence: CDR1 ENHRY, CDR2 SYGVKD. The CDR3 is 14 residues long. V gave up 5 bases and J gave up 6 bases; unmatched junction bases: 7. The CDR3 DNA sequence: TGTGCCATCAGTTACAAGGGACAGGGAGATGGCTACACCTTC. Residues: CAISYKGQGDGYTF.

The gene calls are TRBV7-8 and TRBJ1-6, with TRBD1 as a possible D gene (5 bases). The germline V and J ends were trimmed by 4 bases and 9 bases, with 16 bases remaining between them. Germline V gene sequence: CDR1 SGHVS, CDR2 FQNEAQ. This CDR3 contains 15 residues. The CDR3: CASSSPSGETSPLHF. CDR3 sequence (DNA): TGTGCCAGCAGCTCCCCCTCGGGGGAGACTTCACCCCTCCACTTT.

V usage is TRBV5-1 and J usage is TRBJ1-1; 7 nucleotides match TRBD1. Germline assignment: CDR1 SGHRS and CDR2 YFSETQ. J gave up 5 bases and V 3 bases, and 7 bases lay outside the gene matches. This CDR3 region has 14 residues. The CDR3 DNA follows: TGCGCCAGCAGCTATTCAGGGGGGGAGACTGAAGCTTTCTTT. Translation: CASSYSGGETEAFF.

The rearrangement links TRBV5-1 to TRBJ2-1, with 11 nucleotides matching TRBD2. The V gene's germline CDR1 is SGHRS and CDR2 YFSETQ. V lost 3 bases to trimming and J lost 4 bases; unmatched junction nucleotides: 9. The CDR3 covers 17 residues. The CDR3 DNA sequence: TGCGCCAGCAGCTCACCCGCCGGGACTAGCGGTTACAATGAGCAGTTCTTC. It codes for CASSSPAGTSGYNEQFF.